This T cell receptor (beta chain) was captured in a study of T cells in Graves' hyperthyroidism and ophthalmopathy. Germline V gene lookup returns CDR1 SGHRS and CDR2 YFSETQ. Losses at the gene ends were 0 bases for V and 7 bases for J; bases not matched to a gene: 6. The CDR3 is made up of 14 amino acids. Amplified TCR beta CDR3 regions came from RNA transcripts. The HTBI set primed first-round TCR CDR3 RT-PCR. TCRdb re-called the multiplex PCR reads through MiXCR, storing one row per CDR3 protein. The sample yields hundreds of thousands of distinct CDR3 sequences, under 15% seen once. This TCR was recovered from a young woman with Graves' hyperthyroidism. The sequenced sample consisted of blood. The chain links TRBV5-1 to TRBJ2-5; 7 nucleotides line up with TRBD2. The chain's CDR3 is CASSLERPGGTQYF. The CDR3 region has the DNA TGCGCCAGCAGCTTGGAAAGGCCGGGGGGGACCCAGTACTTC. The entire variable domain, with the rest obtained from reference TRBV5-1 and TRBJ2-5, is as follows: KAGVTQTPRYLIKTRGQQVTLSCSPISGHRSVSWYQQTPGQGLQFLFEYFSETQRNKGNFPGRFSGRQFSNSRSEMNVSTLELGDSALYLCASSLERPGGTQYFGPGTRLLVL.